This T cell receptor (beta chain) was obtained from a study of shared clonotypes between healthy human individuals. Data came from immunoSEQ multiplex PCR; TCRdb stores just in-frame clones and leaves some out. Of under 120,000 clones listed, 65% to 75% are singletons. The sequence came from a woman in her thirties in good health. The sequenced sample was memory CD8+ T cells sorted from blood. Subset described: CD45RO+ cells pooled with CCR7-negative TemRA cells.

This chain's CDR3 is CAWSVRGADNTIYF. The CDR3 bases are TGTGCCTGGAGTGTACGGGGGGCCGATAACACCATATATTTT. The chain employs TRBV30 and TRBJ1-3, with D perhaps TRBD1 (6 bases). Trimming pared 0 bases from V and 7 bases from J, leaving 13 bases between. There are 14 residues in the CDR3. Germline CDR1 GTSNPN, CDR2 SVGIG (reference sequence).